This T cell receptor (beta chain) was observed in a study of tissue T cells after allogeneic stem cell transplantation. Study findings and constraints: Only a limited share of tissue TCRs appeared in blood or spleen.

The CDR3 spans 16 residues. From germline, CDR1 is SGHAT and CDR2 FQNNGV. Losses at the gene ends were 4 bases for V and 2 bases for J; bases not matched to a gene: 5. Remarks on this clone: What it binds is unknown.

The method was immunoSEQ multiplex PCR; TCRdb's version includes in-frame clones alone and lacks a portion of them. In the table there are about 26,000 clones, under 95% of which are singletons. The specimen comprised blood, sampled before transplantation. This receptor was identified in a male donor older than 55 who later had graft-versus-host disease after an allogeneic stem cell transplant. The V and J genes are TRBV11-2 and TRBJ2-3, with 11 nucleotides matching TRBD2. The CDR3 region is CASSWGLAATTDTQYF. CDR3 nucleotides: TGTGCCAGCAGCTGGGGACTAGCGGCGACCACAGATACGCAGTATTTT.